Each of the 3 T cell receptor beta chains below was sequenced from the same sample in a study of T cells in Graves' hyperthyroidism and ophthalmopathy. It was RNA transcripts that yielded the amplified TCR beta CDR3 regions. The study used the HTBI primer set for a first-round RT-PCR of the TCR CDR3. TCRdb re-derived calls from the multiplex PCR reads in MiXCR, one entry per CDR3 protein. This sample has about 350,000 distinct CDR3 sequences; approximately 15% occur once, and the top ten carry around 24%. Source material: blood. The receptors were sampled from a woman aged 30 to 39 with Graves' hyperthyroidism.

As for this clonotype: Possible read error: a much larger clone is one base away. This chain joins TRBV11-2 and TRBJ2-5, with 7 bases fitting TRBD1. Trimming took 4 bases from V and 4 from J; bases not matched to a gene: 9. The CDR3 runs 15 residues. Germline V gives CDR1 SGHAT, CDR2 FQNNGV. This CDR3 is CASSYPGQHRETQYF. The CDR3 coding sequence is TGTGCCAGCAGCTACCCGGGACAGCACCGAGAGACCCAGTACTTC.

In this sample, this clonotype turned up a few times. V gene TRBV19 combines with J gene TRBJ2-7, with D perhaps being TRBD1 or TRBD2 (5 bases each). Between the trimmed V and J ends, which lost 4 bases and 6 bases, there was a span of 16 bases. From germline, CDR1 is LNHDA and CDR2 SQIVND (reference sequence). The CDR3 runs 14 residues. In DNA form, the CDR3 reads TGTGCCAGTAGTACCGCGGCGCTGGGACGCGAGCAGTACTTC. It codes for CASSTAALGREQYF.

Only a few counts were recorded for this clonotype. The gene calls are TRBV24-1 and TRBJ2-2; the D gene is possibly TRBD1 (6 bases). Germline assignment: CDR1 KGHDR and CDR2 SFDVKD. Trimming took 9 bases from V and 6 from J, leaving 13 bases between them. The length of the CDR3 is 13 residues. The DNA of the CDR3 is TGTGCCACCGGCGCAGGGGCCTCCGGGGAGCTGTTTTTT. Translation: CATGAGASGELFF.